This is a list of T cell receptor beta chains from one sample in a study of blood T cell repertoires in COVID-19. Only in-frame clones appear in the TCRdb table, and some are missing; sequencing was by immunoSEQ multiplex PCR. The data contain some 89,000 clones, less than 95% of them seen just once; the ten biggest clones take up less than 2%. Sequencing was performed on peripheral blood. The receptors come from a man aged 60-69 years with acute or convalescent COVID-19. Each CDR3 is given with its conserved first and last residue. A D gene is named only where the DNA matches it firmly. A row's size may be missing; if present it is once, few, many or a size class.

D | size | J | V | CDR3 | DNA
- | - | TRBJ1-2 | TRBV5-1 | CASSFPGLAYGYTF | TGCGCCAGCAGCTTCCCGGGTCTCGCCTATGGCTACACCTTC
- | - | TRBJ1-4 | TRBV19 | CASALRNEKLFF | TGTGCCAGCGCTTTACGGAATGAAAAACTGTTTTTT
- | - | TRBJ1-6 | TRBV20-1 | CSASPQGWNSPLHF | TGCAGTGCTAGTCCACAGGGTTGGAATTCACCCCTCCACTTT
TRBD1 | - | TRBJ1-2 | TRBV9 | CASSLTGGYGYTF | TGTGCCAGCAGTTTGACAGGGGGCTATGGCTACACCTTC
- | - | TRBJ1-2 | TRBV5-1 | CASSLTGTIYGYTF | TGCGCCAGCAGCTTGACCGGGACTATTTATGGCTACACCTTC
TRBD1 | - | TRBJ1-5 | TRBV15 | CATSRGRGPNQPQHF | TGTGCCACCAGCAGAGGGAGGGGGCCTAATCAGCCCCAGCATTTT
- | - | TRBJ2-2 | TRBV3-1/TRBV3-2 | CASSQNTGVTGELFF | TGTGCCAGCAGCCAGAATACCGGGGTGACCGGGGAGCTGTTTTTT
- | - | TRBJ1-4 | TRBV6-5 | CASRGGYGRNEKLFF | TGTGCCAGCAGAGGGGGATACGGGAGGAATGAAAAACTGTTTTTT
TRBD1 | - | TRBJ1-2 | TRBV4-2 | CASSHPQIPGQENYGYTF | TGTGCCAGCAGCCATCCCCAGATACCGGGACAGGAGAACTATGGCTACACCTTC
- | - | TRBJ1-1 | TRBV7-9 | CASSLFSYTEAFF | TGTGCCAGCAGCTTATTTAGTTACACTGAAGCTTTCTTT
TRBD1 | - | TRBJ1-1 | TRBV27 | CASSNRQGNTEAFF | TGTGCCAGCAGTAATCGACAGGGGAACACTGAAGCTTTCTTT
- | - | TRBJ1-1 | TRBV6-6 | CASSPQTGNTEAFF | TGTGCCAGCAGCCCCCAGACAGGGAACACTGAAGCTTTCTTT
- | - | TRBJ1-2 | TRBV28 | CASSVRPNYGYTF | TGTGCCAGCAGCGTGAGGCCTAACTATGGCTACACCTTC
- | - | TRBJ1-2 | TRBV3-1/TRBV3-2 | CASSQEAHYGYTF | TGTGCCAGCAGCCAAGAAGCCCACTATGGCTACACCTTC
- | - | TRBJ1-5 | TRBV3-1/TRBV3-2 | CASSQEGGDQPQHF | TGTGCCAGCAGCCAAGAGGGAGGAGATCAGCCCCAGCATTTT
- | - | TRBJ1-1 | TRBV30 | CAWRRETVSLMNTEAFF | TGTGCCTGGAGGAGGGAGACGGTGAGTCTCATGAACACTGAAGCTTTCTTT
- | - | TRBJ1-2 | TRBV7-2 | CASSFSGGDGYTF | TGTGCCAGCAGCTTTTCCGGGGGAGATGGCTACACCTTC
- | few | TRBJ1-1 | TRBV5-1 | CASKRQSTMNTEAFF | TGCGCCAGCAAGAGGCAGAGCACCATGAACACTGAAGCTTTCTTT
TRBD1 | - | TRBJ2-2 | TRBV19 | CASRRGQPNTGELFF | TGTGCCAGTAGAAGGGGACAGCCGAACACCGGGGAGCTGTTTTTT
TRBD1 | - | TRBJ1-1 | TRBV7-2 | CASSWTGNTEAFF | TGTGCCAGCAGCTGGACAGGAAACACTGAAGCTTTCTTT
TRBD1 | - | TRBJ1-4 | TRBV19 | CASRGTGYEKLFF | TGTGCCAGTAGGGGGACAGGGTATGAAAAACTGTTTTTT
- | - | TRBJ1-6 | TRBV5-1 | CASSLGQDNSPLHF | TGCGCCAGCAGCTTGGGGCAGGATAATTCACCCCTCCACTTT
TRBD1 | once | TRBJ2-3 | TRBV30 | CALNRGQGAQYF | TGTGCCCTAAACCGAGGACAGGGAGCGCAGTATTTT
- | - | TRBJ2-2 | TRBV7-2 | CASSFSRGATGELFF | TGTGCCAGCAGCTTTTCCAGGGGAGCGACCGGGGAGCTGTTTTTT
TRBD1 | - | TRBJ1-2 | TRBV18 | CASSAGGQGSYGYTF | TGTGCCAGCTCAGCCGGTGGACAGGGAAGTTATGGCTACACCTTC
TRBD1 | - | TRBJ1-2 | TRBV10-3 | CAISPDRPNYGYTF | TGTGCCATCAGCCCGGACAGGCCTAACTATGGCTACACCTTC
- | - | TRBJ2-5 | TRBV5-4 | CASSLVGRGRQETQYF | TGTGCCAGCAGCTTGGTCGGGCGGGGGCGCCAAGAGACCCAGTACTTC
TRBD1 | - | TRBJ1-3 | TRBV18 | CASSPATGIGNTIYF | TGTGCCAGCTCACCAGCGACAGGGATTGGAAACACCATATATTTT
- | - | TRBJ1-1 | TRBV19 | CASKFKLNTEAFF | TGTGCCAGTAAGTTCAAGCTGAACACTGAAGCTTTCTTT
TRBD1 | - | TRBJ1-1 | TRBV18 | CASSEGQGAFNTEAFF | TGTGCCAGCTCAGAAGGACAGGGGGCGTTTAACACTGAAGCTTTCTTT
- | - | TRBJ1-1 | TRBV27 | CASSQQGRTEAFF | TGTGCCAGCAGTCAACAGGGACGGACTGAAGCTTTCTTT
TRBD1 | once | TRBJ1-3 | TRBV11-1 | CASSPGTGPGNTIYF | TGTGCCAGCAGCCCAGGGACAGGGCCTGGAAACACCATATATTTT
- | - | TRBJ2-7 | TRBV18 | CASSDTFSYEQYF | TGTGCCAGCTCAGACACCTTCTCCTACGAGCAGTACTTC
- | - | TRBJ1-1 | TRBV6-5 | CASSYSWGGGNTEAFF | TGTGCCAGCAGTTACTCTTGGGGCGGCGGGAACACTGAAGCTTTCTTT
- | - | TRBJ1-5 | TRBV15 | CATSRDRNNQPQHF | TGTGCCACCAGCAGAGATAGAAACAATCAGCCCCAGCATTTT
- | - | TRBJ1-3 | TRBV19 | CASSIRTAGIGNTIYF | TGTGCCAGTAGTATAAGAACAGCGGGGATCGGAAACACCATATATTTT
TRBD2 | few | TRBJ2-3 | TRBV5-1 | CASSPVSSGDYTDTQYF | TGCGCCAGCAGCCCCGTTTCTAGCGGGGATTACACAGATACGCAGTATTTT
- | - | TRBJ2-5 | TRBV19 | CASSGAEETQYF | TGTGCCAGTAGTGGGGCGGAAGAGACCCAGTACTTC
- | - | TRBJ2-2 | TRBV5-1 | CASSQPGRGSTGELFF | TGCGCCAGCAGCCAGCCGGGACGGGGGTCCACCGGGGAGCTGTTTTTT
- | - | TRBJ2-3 | TRBV7-9 | CASSLGVRGVF | TGTGCCAGCAGCCTGGGTGTTCGGGGAGTATTT
- | - | TRBJ2-5 | TRBV27 | CASSFHGDQETQYF | TGTGCCAGCAGTTTTCACGGAGACCAAGAGACCCAGTACTTC
- | - | TRBJ1-2 | TRBV11-2 | CASSPLGRNYGYTF | TGTGCCAGCAGCCCCCTAGGGAGAAACTATGGCTACACCTTC
TRBD2 | - | TRBJ2-1 | TRBV24-1 | CATSDSAGGRDEQFF | TGTGCCACCAGTGATTCCGCGGGGGGGCGCGATGAGCAGTTCTTC
TRBD1 | - | TRBJ1-2 | TRBV30 | CAWDRGPNYGYTF | TGTGCCTGGGACAGGGGACCTAACTATGGCTACACCTTC
TRBD2 | few | TRBJ2-6 | TRBV2 | CAGGGSGANVLTF | TGTGCCGGGGGGGGCTCTGGGGCCAACGTCCTGACTTTC
- | - | TRBJ1-1 | TRBV12-3/TRBV12-4 | CASRTGYTEAFF | TGTGCCAGCAGAACAGGATACACTGAAGCTTTCTTT
- | - | TRBJ1-1 | TRBV24-1 | CATSDSRSSGTEAFF | TGTGCCACCAGTGATAGTAGGTCATCGGGCACTGAAGCTTTCTTT
TRBD2 | once | TRBJ2-5 | TRBV7-6 | CASSLGTSRRAETQYF | TGTGCCAGCAGCTTAGGGACTAGCCGGCGGGCAGAGACCCAGTACTTC
- | - | TRBJ2-1 | TRBV7-9 | CASSLERNPRNNEQFF | TGTGCCAGCAGCTTAGAAAGGAACCCCAGGAACAATGAGCAGTTCTTC
TRBD1 | - | TRBJ2-3 | TRBV7-9 | CASSRDRGTDTQYF | TGTGCCAGCAGCCGGGACAGGGGCACAGATACGCAGTATTTT
- | - | TRBJ1-4 | TRBV7-9 | CASSLWPGATNEKLFF | TGTGCCAGCAGCTTATGGCCCGGAGCAACTAATGAAAAACTGTTTTTT
TRBD1 | - | TRBJ2-5 | TRBV3-1/TRBV3-2 | CASSQGQGGETQYF | TGTGCCAGCAGCCAGGGACAGGGGGGGGAGACCCAGTACTTC
- | medium-sized | TRBJ1-5 | TRBV24-1 | CATTAGPGQPQHF | TGTGCCACCACCGCAGGGCCGGGTCAGCCCCAGCATTTT
- | once | TRBJ2-1 | TRBV11-1 | CASRAGYNEQFF | TGTGCCAGCAGGGCAGGGTACAATGAGCAGTTCTTC
- | - | TRBJ2-5 | TRBV25-1 | CASSDQSRTAQETQYF | TGTGCCAGCAGTGATCAGAGCAGGACAGCCCAAGAGACCCAGTACTTC